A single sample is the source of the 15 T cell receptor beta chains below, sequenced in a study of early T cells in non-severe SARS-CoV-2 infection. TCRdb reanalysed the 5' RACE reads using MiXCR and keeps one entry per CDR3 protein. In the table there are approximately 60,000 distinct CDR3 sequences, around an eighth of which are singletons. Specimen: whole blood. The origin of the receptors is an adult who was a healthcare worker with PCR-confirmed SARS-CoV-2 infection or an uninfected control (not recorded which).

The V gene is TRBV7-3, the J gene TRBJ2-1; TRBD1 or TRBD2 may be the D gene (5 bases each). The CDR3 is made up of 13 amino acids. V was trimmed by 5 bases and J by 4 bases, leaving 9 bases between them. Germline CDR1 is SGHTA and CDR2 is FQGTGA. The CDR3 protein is CASSRDLYNEQFF. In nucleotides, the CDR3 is TGTGCCAGCAGCCGGGACCTTTACAATGAGCAGTTCTTC.

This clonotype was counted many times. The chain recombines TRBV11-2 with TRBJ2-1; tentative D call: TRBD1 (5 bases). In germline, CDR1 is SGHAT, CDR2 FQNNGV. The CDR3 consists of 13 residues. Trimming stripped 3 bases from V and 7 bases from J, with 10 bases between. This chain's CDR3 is CASSFIGANEQFF. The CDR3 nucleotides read TGTGCCAGCAGCTTCATAGGGGCGAATGAGCAGTTCTTC.

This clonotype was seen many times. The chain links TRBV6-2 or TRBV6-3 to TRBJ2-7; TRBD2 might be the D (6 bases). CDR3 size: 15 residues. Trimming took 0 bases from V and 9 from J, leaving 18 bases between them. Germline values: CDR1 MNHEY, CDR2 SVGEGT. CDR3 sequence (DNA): TGTGCCAGCAGTTACTCCGTTGCGGGACTCGGAGGGCAGTACTTC. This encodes CASSYSVAGLGGQYF.

The CDR3 loop reads CASSPGTGALHF. Written as DNA, the CDR3 is TGTGCCAGCAGTCCAGGGACCGGGGCCCTCCACTTT. The V gene is TRBV12-3 or TRBV12-4, the J gene TRBJ1-6; possible D gene TRBD1, 5 bases. The CDR3 is 12 residues long. Trimming pared 5 bases from V and 14 bases from J, leaving 13 bases between.

The CDR3, as DNA: TGCAGCGTTGAGCAGGGGGGCAATGAGCAGTTCTTC. Protein product: CSVEQGGNEQFF. The chain carries TRBV29-1 and TRBJ2-1, with a weak D call TRBD1 (7 bases). Per germline, CDR1 SQVTM and CDR2 ANQGSEA. The length of the CDR3 is 12 residues. V shed 3 bases and J shed 6 bases, with 9 bases lying between them.

DNA of the CDR3: TGTGCCAGCCGAGTCGCAGATACGCAGTATTTT. Its translation is CASRVADTQYF. The genes are TRBV27 and TRBJ2-3; D is undetermined. The germline gives CDR1 MNHEY, CDR2 SMNVEV (reference sequence). The CDR3 spans 11 residues. Trimming pared 8 bases from V and 4 bases from J, leaving 7 bases between.

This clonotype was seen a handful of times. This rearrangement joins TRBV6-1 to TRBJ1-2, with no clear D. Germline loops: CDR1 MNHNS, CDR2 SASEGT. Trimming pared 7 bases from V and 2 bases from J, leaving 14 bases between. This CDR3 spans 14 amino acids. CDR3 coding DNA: TGTGCCAGCACTGATTCGGGCCTAAACTATGGCTACACCTTC. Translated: CASTDSGLNYGYTF.

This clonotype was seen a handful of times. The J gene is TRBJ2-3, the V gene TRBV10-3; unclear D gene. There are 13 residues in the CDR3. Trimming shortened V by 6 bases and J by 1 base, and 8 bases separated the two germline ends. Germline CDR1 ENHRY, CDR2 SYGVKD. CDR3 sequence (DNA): TGTGCCATCAGAGACTCGGGCACAGATACGCAGTATTTT. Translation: CAIRDSGTDTQYF.

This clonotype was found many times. The CDR3 region has the DNA TGTGCCAGCAGCTCGTTTGTTAGCGGGGAGCTGTTTTTT. It codes for CASSSFVSGELFF. V gene TRBV11-3 combines with J gene TRBJ2-2; D is uncertain. This CDR3 comprises 13 residues. Germline V gene data show CDR1 as SGHNT and CDR2 as YENEEA. V was cut by 4 bases and J by 7 bases, with 10 bases left in between.

DNA of the CDR3: TGTGCCAGCAGGCCCGGACGGAATGAAGCTTTCTTT. Protein: CASRPGRNEAFF. The V and J genes are TRBV7-9 and TRBJ1-1, with no clear D. The V gene's germline CDR1 is SEHNR and CDR2 FQNEAQ (reference sequence). Trimming removed 6 bases at V and 7 bases at J, with 12 bases between. This CDR3 comprises 12 residues.

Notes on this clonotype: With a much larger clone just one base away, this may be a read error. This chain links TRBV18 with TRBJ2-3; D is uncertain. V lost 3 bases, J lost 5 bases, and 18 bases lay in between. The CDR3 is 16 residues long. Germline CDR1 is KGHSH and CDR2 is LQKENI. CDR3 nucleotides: TGTGCCAGCTCACCTCTTGTGCAGGAGTTCGTAGATACGCAGTATTTT. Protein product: CASSPLVQEFVDTQYF. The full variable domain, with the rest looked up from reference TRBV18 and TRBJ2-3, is NAGVMQNPRHLVRRRGQEARLRCSPMKGHSHVYWYRQLPEEGLKFMVYLQKENIIDESGMPKERFSAEFPKEGPSILRIQQVVRGDSAAYFCASSPLVQEFVDTQYFGPGTRLTVL.

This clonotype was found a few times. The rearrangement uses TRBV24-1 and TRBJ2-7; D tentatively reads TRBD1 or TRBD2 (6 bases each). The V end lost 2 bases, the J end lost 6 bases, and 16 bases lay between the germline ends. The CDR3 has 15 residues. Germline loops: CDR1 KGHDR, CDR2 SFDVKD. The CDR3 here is CATSDSRRGGGEQYF. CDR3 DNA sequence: TGTGCCACCAGTGATTCGAGGAGAGGGGGAGGCGAGCAGTACTTC.

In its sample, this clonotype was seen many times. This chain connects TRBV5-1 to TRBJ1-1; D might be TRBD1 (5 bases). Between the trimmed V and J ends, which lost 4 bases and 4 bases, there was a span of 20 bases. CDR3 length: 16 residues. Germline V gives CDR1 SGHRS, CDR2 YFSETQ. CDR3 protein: CASSPSAGDVGTEAFF. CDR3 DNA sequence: TGCGCCAGCAGCCCCAGTGCGGGGGATGTGGGCACTGAAGCTTTCTTT.

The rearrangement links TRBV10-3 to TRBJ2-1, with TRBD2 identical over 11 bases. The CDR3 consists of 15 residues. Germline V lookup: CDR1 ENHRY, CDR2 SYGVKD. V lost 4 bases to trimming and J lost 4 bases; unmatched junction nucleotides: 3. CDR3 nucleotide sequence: TGTGCCATCAGTGCGGGACTAGCGGAGTACAATGAGCAGTTCTTC. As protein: CAISAGLAEYNEQFF.

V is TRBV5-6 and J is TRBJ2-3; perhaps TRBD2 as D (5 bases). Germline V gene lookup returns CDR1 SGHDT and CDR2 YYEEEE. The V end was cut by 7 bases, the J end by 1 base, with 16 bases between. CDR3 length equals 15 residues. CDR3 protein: CASGYGERGTDTQYF. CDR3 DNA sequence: TGTGCCAGCGGGTACGGGGAAAGGGGCACAGATACGCAGTATTTT.